This T cell receptor beta chain came from a study of cytomegalovirus exposure and HLA in healthy donors. Study results and limitations: A later analysis associated 15,000 to 20,000 TCR beta sequences with HLA alleles at a 0.05 false discovery rate. For cytomegalovirus status, the classifier reportedly gave diagnoses with high specificity and sensitivity. The authors reported that TCR beta sequences could predict HLA-A and HLA-B alleles. These predictions were accurate for most subjects in the first cohort.

Unmatched junction bases numbered 4, after V lost 4 bases and J lost 2 bases. Germline V gene sequence: CDR1 MGHDK, CDR2 SYGVNS. This CDR3 is 15 amino acids long. As for this clone: The antigen remains unidentified.

It was with 60 Vbeta and 13 Jbeta primers that the PCR ran. Sequenced by immunoSEQ multiplex PCR; TCRdb stores in-frame clones only, minus some. This table holds about 170,000 clones. This clonotype originated in a woman between 55 and 75 years old in good health and CMV-seronegative. Specimen: PBMCs. This chain connects TRBV25-1 to TRBJ1-4; TRBD1 matches 7 bases. The CDR3 region has the DNA TGTGCCAGCAGTGCTCCGGGACAGACTAATGAAAAACTGTTTTTT. It codes for CASSAPGQTNEKLFF.